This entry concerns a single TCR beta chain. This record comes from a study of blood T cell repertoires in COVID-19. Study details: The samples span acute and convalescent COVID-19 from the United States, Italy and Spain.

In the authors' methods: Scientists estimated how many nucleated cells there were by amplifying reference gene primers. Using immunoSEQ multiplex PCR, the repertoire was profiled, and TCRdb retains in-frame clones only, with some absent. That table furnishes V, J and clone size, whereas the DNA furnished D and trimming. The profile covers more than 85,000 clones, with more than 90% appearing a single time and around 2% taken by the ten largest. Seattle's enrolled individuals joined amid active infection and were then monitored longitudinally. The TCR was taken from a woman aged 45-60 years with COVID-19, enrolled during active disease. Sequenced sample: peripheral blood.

The CDR3: CASSSRGTGTYNEQFF. As DNA, the CDR3 is TGTGCCAGCAGCTCACGTGGGACAGGGACCTACAATGAGCAGTTCTTC. V gene TRBV9 combines with J gene TRBJ2-1; TRBD1 matches 9 bases. The V segment lost 4 bases and the J segment 2 bases; nucleotides outside the gene matches: 7. This CDR3 has 16 residues. Germline assignment: CDR1 SGDLS and CDR2 YYNGEE. The complete variable domain, with remaining parts taken from reference TRBV9 and TRBJ2-1, reads DSGVTQTPKHLITATGQRVTLRCSPRSGDLSVYWYQQSLDQGLQFLIQYYNGEERAKGNILERFSAQQFPDLHSELNLSSLELGDSALYFCASSSRGTGTYNEQFFGPGTRLTVL.